A single TCR beta chain is shown here with its context. Antigen unknown. An end of the junction differs from the germline gene, which may be a read error. The entry originates in a study of radiation and T cells in renal cell carcinoma. Regarding the study as a whole: From baseline, blood top tumor clonotypes peaked at 2 weeks post-radiation.

Regarding time point: baseline pretreatment blood. Treatment noted: 15 Gy SBRT to primary tumor, nephrectomy 4 weeks later. Germline CDR1 and CDR2: SGHRS and YFSETQ. The CDR3 contains 15 residues. Profiled with immunoSEQ multiplex PCR; TCRdb holds only in-frame clones, not every one. This table has tens of thousands of clones, 65% to 80% appearing once. The sequence came from a man in his sixties with renal cell carcinoma. This chain joins TRBV5-1 and TRBJ2-7; possibly TRBD1 or TRBD2 for D (5 bases each). The specimen comprised blood, sampled from a patient whose treatment included radiotherapy and nephrectomy. The CDR3 nucleotides are TGCGCCAGCAGCTTGTTGTCCGGGGCCGGTTACGAGCGGTACTTC. Encoded protein: CASSLLSGAGYERYF.